The T cell receptor beta chain described here comes from a study of shared T cell receptors in the human thymus. The CDR3 runs 15 residues. Per the germline V gene, CDR1 is SGHRS and CDR2 is YFSETQ. The V and J ends lost 0 bases and 4 bases respectively, with 11 bases between them. Produced via immunoSEQ multiplex PCR; TCRdb's table is partial and in-frame only. The top ten clones hold about 0.0098% of a sample with roughly 710,000 clones, roughly 85% of them seen once. These data were likewise used in another study, on human thymus T cells. According to that study: What appeared biased in thymic and blood repertoires was the usage of V and J genes.

The origin of this receptor is a girl under three years old with a congenital heart defect. Material for sequencing was thymocytes. This chain uses TRBV5-1 with TRBJ1-3, with D maybe TRBD1 (5 bases). DNA of the CDR3: TGCGCCAGCAGCTTGGTGGGGGGATTAGGAAACACCATATATTTT. Protein: CASSLVGGLGNTIYF.